The 29 T cell receptor beta chains reported below all come from one sample, sequenced in a study of OX40 agonist ivuxolimab in advanced cancers. Measured with immunoSEQ multiplex PCR; TCRdb has only the in-frame clones, and not every one. The sample holds about 65,000 clones, approximately 91% seen once. Here the sequenced sample was CD4+ or CD8+ T cells sorted from blood, taken in a trial of the OX40 agonist ivuxolimab. The receptors stem from an adult with an advanced solid tumor such as melanoma, head and neck, liver or kidney cancer.

In regard to this clone: An end of the junction does not agree with germline; a read error may underlie this. The rearrangement uses TRBV10-3 and TRBJ1-1; tentative D call: TRBD1 (5 bases). The CDR3 runs to 14 residues. CDR1 is ENHRY and CDR2 is SYGVKD in the germline V gene. The CDR3: CVISPQQGDTEAFF. DNA of the CDR3: TGTGTCATCAGCCCTCAACAAGGGGACACTGAAGCTTTCTTT.

For this clone: Other nucleotide sequences from this sample produce the same CDR3. The chain has TRBV11-2 and TRBJ2-3; no definite D call. The germline V gene encodes CDR1 SGHAT and CDR2 FQNNGV. Trimming cost V 0 bases and J 0 bases, with 7 bases left between them. CDR3 size: 15 residues. Here the CDR3 reads CASSLDGSSTDTQYF. The CDR3 nucleotides read TGTGCCAGCAGCTTAGATGGGTCTAGCACAGATACGCAGTATTTT. The whole variable domain, filled in from reference TRBV11-2 and TRBJ2-3, reads EAGVAQSPRYKIIEKRQSVAFWCNPISGHATLYWYQQILGQGPKLLIQFQNNGVVDDSQLPKDRFSAERLKGVDSTLKIQPAKLEDSAVYLCASSLDGSSTDTQYFGPGTRLTVL.

This chain uses TRBV12-5 with TRBJ1-1, with D unresolved. This CDR3 contains 14 residues. V was cut by 4 bases and J by 0 bases, with 9 bases left in between. CDR1 and CDR2 from the germline V gene are LGHNT and FRNRAP. CDR3: CASGSAALNTEAFF. In DNA form, the CDR3 reads TGTGCTAGTGGTTCTGCCGCCCTGAACACTGAAGCTTTCTTT.

J is TRBJ2-4 and V is TRBV27, with D perhaps TRBD1 (5 bases). V dropped 5 bases and J dropped 9 bases, with 14 bases sitting between them. The CDR3 contains 13 residues. Germline V lookup: CDR1 MNHEY, CDR2 SMNVEV (reference sequence). The CDR3 region has the DNA TGTGCCAGCAGTGGTCCAGGAAGGGGCATTCAGTACTTC. Amino acid sequence: CASSGPGRGIQYF.

The V call is TRBV28, the J call TRBJ2-7; D gene unclear. V lost 7 bases and J 3 bases, leaving 16 bases between the germline ends. Germline CDR1 MDHEN, CDR2 SYDVKM. The CDR3 loop spans 14 amino acids. The CDR3 reads CASNGAWQHYEQYF. The CDR3 DNA reads as TGTGCCAGCAACGGCGCCTGGCAACACTACGAGCAGTACTTC.

The count of this clone is one. The chain links TRBV7-2 to TRBJ2-2; 9 bases are a match to TRBD1. This CDR3 spans 17 amino acids. V lost 0 bases, J lost 4 bases, and 6 bases stayed unmatched. Germline CDR1 SGHTA, CDR2 FQGNSA. CDR3 region: CASSLALDRGITGELFF. CDR3 nucleotide sequence: TGTGCCAGCAGCTTAGCCCTTGACAGGGGGATCACCGGGGAGCTGTTTTTT. Looking up the rest from reference TRBV7-2 and TRBJ2-2 gives the full variable domain: GAGVSQSPSNKVTEKGKDVELRCDPISGHTALYWYRQSLGQGLEFLIYFQGNSAPDKSGLPSDRFSAERTGGSVSTLTIQRTQQEDSAVYLCASSLALDRGITGELFFGEGSRLTVL.

The chain combines TRBV19 with TRBJ2-1; 8 bases match TRBD1. Per germline, CDR1 LNHDA and CDR2 SQIVND (reference sequence). The junction had 10 bases not matched to a gene; V was cut back by 3 bases and J by 12 bases. The CDR3 runs to 14 residues. The CDR3 bases are TGTGCCAGTAGTATGGAACCGGGACAGGTTAGGCAGTTCTTC. This codes for CASSMEPGQVRQFF.

The J gene is TRBJ2-7, the V gene TRBV28, with TRBD1 identical over 8 bases. This CDR3 has 15 amino acids. V was pared by 6 bases and J by 3 bases, with 10 bases of the junction left unmatched. Per the germline V gene, CDR1 is MDHEN and CDR2 is SYDVKM. The CDR3 protein is CASRLGTGEIYEQYF. In DNA form, the CDR3 reads TGTGCCAGCAGGCTCGGGACAGGAGAAATCTACGAGCAGTACTTC. Full variable domain (remainder filled in from reference TRBV28 and TRBJ2-7): DVKVTQSSRYLVKRTGEKVFLECVQDMDHENMFWYRQDPGLGLRLIYFSYDVKMKEKGDIPEGYSVSREKKERFSLILESASTNQTSMYLCASRLGTGEIYEQYFGPGTRLTVT.

Concerning this clone: The junction does not match germline at one end; this may be a read error. This rearrangement joins TRBV7-7 to TRBJ2-1, with D unclear. The CDR3 extends over 13 amino acids. Germline V lookup: CDR1 SSHAT, CDR2 FNYEAQ (reference sequence). The CDR3 region is CASSLGNLGEQFF. In nucleotides, the CDR3 is TGTGCTAGCAGCCTGGGAAATTTGGGTGAGCAGTTCTTC. The full variable domain, rest sourced from reference TRBV7-7 and TRBJ2-1, is GAGVSQSPRYKVTKRGQDVTLRCDPISSHATLYWYQQALGQGPEFLTYFNYEAQPDKSGLPSDRFSAERPEGSISTLTIQRTEQRDSAMYRCASSLGNLGEQFFGPGTRLTVL.

The chain combines TRBV10-3 with TRBJ2-5; 10 nucleotides match TRBD2. V was pared by 5 bases and J by 2 bases, with 8 bases of the junction left unmatched. Looked up from germline, CDR1 is ENHRY and CDR2 is SYGVKD. The length of the CDR3 is 16 residues. As DNA, the CDR3 is TGTGCCATCAGTAGCGGGGGGGCGGGATCTCAAGAGACCCAGTACTTC. It specifies CAISSGGAGSQETQYF.

The rearrangement joins TRBV9 to TRBJ2-7, with D maybe TRBD1 (6 bases). V was clipped by 4 bases and J by 6 bases, with 14 bases between them. From germline, CDR1 is SGDLS and CDR2 YYNGEE. CDR3 length equals 13 residues. DNA of the CDR3: TGTGCCAGCAGCTCCGGGCCAGGGGCCGAGCAGTACTTC. It translates to CASSSGPGAEQYF.

V gene TRBV27 combines with J gene TRBJ2-5, with D perhaps given as TRBD1 or TRBD2 (5 bases each). The CDR3 has 14 amino acids. Trimming took 3 bases from V and 3 from J, leaving 11 bases between them. Per the germline V gene, CDR1 is MNHEY and CDR2 is SMNVEV (reference sequence). Here the CDR3 reads CASSFWGTEETQYF. The CDR3 region has the DNA TGTGCCAGCAGTTTTTGGGGGACGGAAGAGACCCAGTACTTC.

Written as DNA, the CDR3 is TGCAGCGTTACGACAGCCGGAGCCAAAAACATTCAGTACTTC. Translation: CSVTTAGAKNIQYF. The chain links TRBV29-1 to TRBJ2-4; TRBD1 might be the D (5 bases). The V gene's germline CDR1 is SQVTM and CDR2 ANQGSEA. Trimming took 5 bases from V and 0 from J, leaving 11 bases between them. The CDR3 covers 14 residues.

The V call is TRBV4-1, the J call TRBJ2-7; 9 bases line up with TRBD2. The CDR3 covers 17 residues. Germline V gives CDR1 MGHRA, CDR2 YSYEKL. The J segment lost 2 bases and the V segment lost 3 bases, leaving 11 bases of the junction unmatched. The CDR3 spells CASSQEYGASGTYEQYF. The DNA of the CDR3 is TGCGCCAGCAGCCAGGAGTACGGCGCTAGCGGGACCTACGAGCAGTACTTC.

The J gene is TRBJ1-1, the V gene TRBV6-6; no clear D. Germline CDR1 MNHNY, CDR2 SVGAGI (reference sequence). V was shortened by 6 bases and J by 5 bases, with 22 bases between the two germline ends. This CDR3 region has 16 residues. CDR3 loop: CASSLTETPLRTEAFF. CDR3 sequence (DNA): TGTGCCAGCAGCCTTACGGAGACACCCCTGAGAACTGAAGCTTTCTTT.

V usage is TRBV6-6 and J usage is TRBJ2-7, with 7 nucleotides matching TRBD2. The germline CDR1 and CDR2 sequences are MNHNY and SVGAGI (reference sequence). The CDR3 runs 13 residues. J lost 7 bases, V lost 5 bases, and 8 bases had no gene match. The CDR3 reads CASSIYGGEEQYF. CDR3 nucleotide sequence: TGTGCCAGCAGTATCTATGGGGGGGAAGAGCAGTACTTC.

The chain employs TRBV2 and TRBJ1-2; the D is unclear. Trimming left V 4 bases short and J 4 bases short, with 16 bases between. In germline, CDR1 is SNHLY, CDR2 FYNNEI. The CDR3 is made up of 15 amino acids. The CDR3 loop reads CASSARAQLRYGYTF. The CDR3 coding sequence is TGTGCCAGCAGTGCGCGGGCGCAACTCCGCTATGGCTACACCTTC.

The chain carries TRBV30 and TRBJ1-1; 9 bases match TRBD1. CDR3 size: 13 residues. Germline CDR1 is GTSNPN and CDR2 is SVGIG (reference sequence). V dropped 2 bases and J dropped 12; count of bases not matched to a gene: 10. CDR3 sequence (DNA): TGTGCCTGGAGTTTATCCGGGGACAGGGCACCTTTCTTT. As protein: CAWSLSGDRAPFF. The full variable domain, completed using reference TRBV30 and TRBJ1-1, is SQTIHQWPATLVQPVGSPLSLECTVEGTSNPNLYWYRQAAGRGLQLLFYSVGIGQISSEVPQNLSASRPQDRQFILSSKKLLLSDSGFYLCAWSLSGDRAPFFGQGTRLTVV.

The CDR3, as DNA: TGTGCTAGTGCCGAGTATACCGCAACGTCGGGCTACACCTTC. Protein product: CASAEYTATSGYTF. The genes are TRBV12-5 and TRBJ1-2; D is unresolved. Germline CDR1 reads LGHNT; CDR2 reads FRNRAP. Trimming left V 7 bases short and J 8 bases short, with 20 bases between. This CDR3 contains 14 residues.

The chain is built from TRBV7-2 and TRBJ2-5; weak D call: TRBD2 (5 bases). This CDR3 comprises 13 residues. V was cut by 3 bases and J by 2 bases, with 7 bases left in between. CDR1 and CDR2 (germline): SGHTA, FQGNSA. This CDR3 reads CASSFGNQETQYF. CDR3 sequence (DNA): TGTGCCAGCAGCTTCGGGAATCAAGAGACCCAGTACTTC. Variable domain in full (rest from reference TRBV7-2 and TRBJ2-5): GAGVSQSPSNKVTEKGKDVELRCDPISGHTALYWYRQSLGQGLEFLIYFQGNSAPDKSGLPSDRFSAERTGGSVSTLTIQRTQQEDSAVYLCASSFGNQETQYFGPGTRLLVL.

The chain links TRBV28 to TRBJ1-1; D is unresolved. The V end lost 6 bases, the J end lost 5 bases, and 19 bases lay between the germline ends. Germline CDR1 and CDR2: MDHEN and SYDVKM. The CDR3 extends over 15 amino acids. The CDR3 reads CASRFDTYPGTEAFF. DNA for the CDR3: TGTGCCAGCAGGTTTGACACTTACCCGGGGACTGAAGCTTTCTTT.

V gene TRBV6-1 combines with J gene TRBJ2-1, with 13 positions matching TRBD2. Losses at the gene ends were 3 bases for V and 4 bases for J; bases not matched to a gene: 9. Germline V lookup: CDR1 MNHNS, CDR2 SASEGT. The CDR3 contains 18 residues. The CDR3 here is CASSDGLAGDQYYNEQFF. CDR3 in DNA: TGTGCCAGCAGTGACGGACTAGCGGGGGACCAATATTACAATGAGCAGTTCTTC.

The V gene is TRBV6-5, the J gene TRBJ1-2; D gene ambiguous. V was trimmed by 10 bases and J by 4 bases, leaving 13 bases between them. This CDR3 is built from 12 residues. Germline V gives CDR1 MNHEY, CDR2 SVGAGI. Written as DNA, the CDR3 is TGTGCCACCGGTACTTTCGGCTATGGCTACACCTTC. Its translation: CATGTFGYGYTF.

The V gene is TRBV28, the J gene TRBJ2-3; 11 bases align to TRBD2. V was clipped by 6 bases and J by 6 bases; unmatched bases: 11. The CDR3 is 16 residues long. Germline CDR1 is MDHEN and CDR2 is SYDVKM. CDR3 sequence (DNA): TGTGCCAGCAGCTCCATAGCGGGAGGGCCTGGGGATACGCAGTATTTT. Translating it yields CASSSIAGGPGDTQYF.

The rearrangement uses TRBV10-1 and TRBJ2-5; D is perhaps TRBD1 (6 bases). This CDR3 region has 15 residues. Germline V lookup: CDR1 WNHNN, CDR2 SYGVQD (reference sequence). V dropped 1 base and J dropped 5 bases, with 14 bases sitting between them. CDR3 in DNA: TGCGCCAGCAGTGAGTTGGTGGGGGCCAAGGAGACCCAGTACTTC. Protein product: CASSELVGAKETQYF.

The chain joins TRBV6-5 to TRBJ1-5; D gene unclear. The CDR3 spans 14 residues. Germline-derived CDR1 and CDR2 are MNHEY and SVGAGI. Deletions cut 0 bases from V and 8 bases from J, with 11 bases between. As DNA, the CDR3 is TGTGCCAGCAGTTACTCGTGGCGCTCCGAGCCCCAGCATTTT. It translates to CASSYSWRSEPQHF.

This chain uses TRBV7-8 with TRBJ2-7; D unresolved. Germline values: CDR1 SGHVS, CDR2 FQNEAQ. With 4 bases removed from V and 0 bases from J, the gap between germline ends came to 13 bases. This CDR3 has 15 residues. CDR3 DNA sequence: TGTGCCAGCAGCTCAGCGTCCACGGTCTCCTACGAGCAGTACTTC. As protein: CASSSASTVSYEQYF.

The genes are TRBV5-6 and TRBJ2-5; TRBD1 aligns across 8 bases. J lost 5 bases, V lost 2 bases, and 8 bases had no gene match. CDR1 and CDR2 (germline): SGHDT, YYEEEE. The CDR3 runs 15 residues. CDR3 DNA: TGTGCCAGCAGCTTCTACCAGGGGGCTGGGGAGACCCAGTACTTC. This sequence encodes CASSFYQGAGETQYF.

The chain carries TRBV27 and TRBJ1-2, with 9 bases identical to TRBD1. V shed 5 bases, J shed 4 bases, and the junction held 5 bases outside the gene matches. The CDR3 loop spans 14 amino acids. Germline loops: CDR1 MNHEY, CDR2 SMNVEV (reference sequence). CDR3 region: CASSPQGAGYGYTF. The CDR3 nucleotides are TGTGCCAGCAGTCCACAGGGGGCCGGCTATGGCTACACCTTC.